In its sample, the clone carrying this T cell receptor (beta chain) was seen a few times. This entry comes from a study of blood T cell repertoires in COVID-19. Study in general: T cells, B-cell-depleted T cells, or PBMCs supplied cDNA or gDNA.

Living in 24 US areas, the participants were between roughly 18 and 90 years of age. Per the study methods: Estimation of nucleated cell counts was performed using reference gene primer amplification. The repertoire was sequenced with immunoSEQ multiplex PCR; TCRdb's copy has only in-frame clones and lacks some. V and J calls and clone size are given by that table; D and trimming were obtained from the DNA. In the table there are roughly 240,000 clones, approximately 90% of which are singletons. Sequences were obtained from PBMCs or T cells enriched from blood (not recorded which). The TCR was taken from a man aged 45-65 years who had been exposed to COVID-19.

The DNA for the CDR3 is TGTGCCAGTAACAACATGGGGGCGTGGGGTCAGCCCCAGCATTTT. It encodes CASNNMGAWGQPQHF. This chain joins TRBV19 and TRBJ1-5; a weak D match, TRBD1 (6 bases). V was shortened by 7 bases and J by 6 bases, with 19 bases between the two germline ends. This CDR3 is built from 15 residues. Germline lookup yields CDR1 LNHDA and CDR2 SQIVND (reference sequence). The complete variable domain, with remaining parts taken from reference TRBV19 and TRBJ1-5, reads DGGITQSPKYLFRKEGQNVTLSCEQNLNHDAMYWYRQDPGQGLRLIYYSQIVNDFQKGDIAEGYSVSREKKESFPLTVTSAQKNPTAFYLCASNNMGAWGQPQHFGDGTRLSIL.